The rows below give T cell receptor beta chains drawn from one sample of a study of glioma-infiltrating T cells after dendritic cell vaccination. Some clones are missing from TCRdb's copy, which holds only in-frame ones; the method was immunoSEQ multiplex PCR. In the table there are roughly 100,000 clones, about 84% of which are singletons. This material consisted of blood, taken before dendritic cell vaccination. These receptors originate from a human donor with glioblastoma. The CDR3 runs from the conserved cysteine through the conserved F or W. Each record gives: V gene, clone size, D gene, CDR3 length, J gene, CDR3 DNA, CDR3 protein. A D gene is named only where the DNA matches it firmly. The size of a clone is reported for some rows only, either as once, few or many, or as a class for expanded clones.

TRBV6-5	.	.	15	TRBJ2-1	TGTGCCACTATAGCCGGGACATGGTCACGAATCGGGCAGTTCTTC	CATIAGTWSRIGQFF
TRBV2	.	.	14	TRBJ1-4	TGTGCCAGCATCCAGGGGCGCGGTAATGAAAAACTGTTTTTT	CASIQGRGNEKLFF
TRBV29-1	.	TRBD1	13	TRBJ1-1	TGCAGCGTCGACAGGGATTTAGACACTGAAGCTTTCTTT	CSVDRDLDTEAFF
TRBV11-2	.	TRBD1	15	TRBJ1-3	TGTGCCAGCAGCTTGTCACAGGGGGGAGGAAACACCATATATTTT	CASSLSQGGGNTIYF
TRBV5-4	.	.	15	TRBJ2-7	TGTGCCAGCAGCTTGGCCTTGTCAGGTTCCTACGAGCAGTACTTC	CASSLALSGSYEQYF
TRBV2	many	.	11	TRBJ1-4	TGTGCCAGCAGTTTCGATGAAAAACTGTTTTTT	CASSFDEKLFF
TRBV27	.	TRBD2	18	TRBJ2-3	TGTGCCAGCGGGCGACCGGGACTAGCGGGGGGGCAAACAGATACGCAGTATTTT	CASGRPGLAGGQTDTQYF
TRBV16	.	.	12	TRBJ1-1	TGTGCCAGCAGGGGTTGGGCCCTTGAAGCTTTCTTT	CASRGWALEAFF
TRBV4-1	.	TRBD2	20	TRBJ2-2	TGCGCCAGCAGCCAAGATCAGGCTAGCGGGAGGGTTACGAACACCGGGGAGCTGTTTTTT	CASSQDQASGRVTNTGELFF
TRBV9	few	.	16	TRBJ1-6	TGTGCCAGCAGCGTAGGACCAGGGCAAAGTAATTCACCCCTCCACTTT	CASSVGPGQSNSPLHF
TRBV7-3	.	TRBD2	16	TRBJ2-1	TGTGCCAGCAGCTTCGGGACTAGCGGGATGAACAATGAGCAGTTCTTC	CASSFGTSGMNNEQFF
TRBV12-5	once	.	20	TRBJ1-5	TGTGCTAGTGGTTTGACTGGGGGGGCCCTTTCACCGTATAGCAATCAGCCCCAGCATTTT	CASGLTGGALSPYSNQPQHF
TRBV7-2	.	TRBD1	13	TRBJ2-5	TGTGCCAGCAGCCCCGGACAGGGTGAGACCCAGTACTTC	CASSPGQGETQYF
TRBV5-1	.	TRBD1	15	TRBJ1-1	TGCGCCAGCAGCACCTCGACAGGGGGCAGGACTGAAGCTTTCTTT	CASSTSTGGRTEAFF
TRBV19	.	TRBD1	15	TRBJ1-5	TGTGCCAGTAGACCCTCGGGACAGGACAATCAGCCCCAGCATTTT	CASRPSGQDNQPQHF
TRBV7-2	once	.	16	TRBJ2-5	TGTGCCAGCAGCCCATATAGCGGCCAGTACCAAGAGACCCAGTACTTC	CASSPYSGQYQETQYF
TRBV9	.	.	15	TRBJ2-3	TGTGCCAGCAGCGTGCGGGCTGCGACGACAGATACGCAGTATTTT	CASSVRAATTDTQYF
TRBV25-1	.	TRBD2	17	TRBJ2-3	TGTGCCAGCAGTGAATGGGGGAGCGGGAGTCCCACAGATACGCAGTATTTT	CASSEWGSGSPTDTQYF
TRBV6-5	.	.	15	TRBJ2-6	TGTGCCAGCAGGCGGCTAGGCTCTGGGGCCAACGTCCTGACTTTC	CASRRLGSGANVLTF
TRBV18	.	TRBD2	13	TRBJ2-1	TGTGCCAGCTCACTGGGGAGGGACAATGAGCAGTTCTTC	CASSLGRDNEQFF
TRBV5-1	.	.	14	TRBJ2-7	TGCGCCAGCAGCTTGGCTCTAGACAGTTCCGAGCAGTATTTC	CASSLALDSSEQYF
TRBV7-9	.	TRBD2	18	TRBJ2-1	TGTGCCAGCAGCTTGCGCGCTGGGACTAGCGGGGGGGCTGGAGAGCAGTTCTTC	CASSLRAGTSGGAGEQFF
TRBV2	.	TRBD1	12	TRBJ1-2	TGTGCCAGCACCACAGGGGTAGAGGGCTACACCTTC	CASTTGVEGYTF
TRBV14	.	.	11	TRBJ2-7	TGTGCCAGCGGGCGGGGGCCCGAGCAGTACTTC	CASGRGPEQYF
TRBV5-1	.	.	12	TRBJ1-2	TGCGCCAGCAGCTTGGACATAAATGGCTACACCTTC	CASSLDINGYTF
TRBV11-2	.	.	13	TRBJ2-1	TGTGCCAGCAGCTTAGGAGGGCTGAGTGAGCAGTTCTTC	CASSLGGLSEQFF
TRBV7-6	.	TRBD1	16	TRBJ1-3	TGTGCCAGCAGCTTAGGACAGGGGCTGACTGGAAACACCATATATTTT	CASSLGQGLTGNTIYF
TRBV30	.	.	12	TRBJ1-1	TGTGCCTGGAGGCCTTCGGACACTGAAGCTTTCTTT	CAWRPSDTEAFF
TRBV5-1	.	.	16	TRBJ1-6	TGCGCCAGCAGCCTCGGGGAGGGGGGCAGGAATTCACCCCTCCACTTT	CASSLGEGGRNSPLHF
TRBV2	.	.	13	TRBJ2-5	TGTGCCAGCATTAGAAAGAACCAAGAGACCCAGTACTTC	CASIRKNQETQYF
TRBV29-1	.	TRBD1	13	TRBJ2-7	TGCAGCGTTGCGGAGACAGGGATCGACGAGCAGTACTTC	CSVAETGIDEQYF
TRBV5-1	.	.	13	TRBJ2-1	TGCGCCAGCAAGGGGGAAGGGAACAGCGAGCAGTTCTTC	CASKGEGNSEQFF
TRBV11-3	few	.	15	TRBJ2-3	TGTGCCAGCAGCTTACCTCTCCCCGGCACAGATACGCAGTATTTT	CASSLPLPGTDTQYF
TRBV5-6	.	TRBD2	14	TRBJ2-5	TGTGCCAGCAGCAAACTAGCGCCCCAAGAGACCCAGTACTTC	CASSKLAPQETQYF
TRBV10-3	.	.	14	TRBJ1-2	TGTGCCATCAGTGAGTCCAGGGAGGAGGATGGCTACACCTTC	CAISESREEDGYTF
TRBV5-1	.	.	13	TRBJ1-2	TGCGCCAGCAGCTTGTGGGGAGACTATGGCTACACCTTC	CASSLWGDYGYTF
TRBV5-1	.	TRBD1	16	TRBJ2-7	TGCGCCAGCAGCTTGGCGGGACAGGGGGGCTTCTACGAGCAGTACTTC	CASSLAGQGGFYEQYF
TRBV18	.	.	14	TRBJ1-2	TGTGCCAGCTCACCACAGGTACTTAGCCATGGCTACACCTTC	CASSPQVLSHGYTF
TRBV29-1	.	.	12	TRBJ2-3	TGCAGCGTTGAAGACTACACAGATACGCAGTATTTT	CSVEDYTDTQYF
TRBV15	.	TRBD2	17	TRBJ2-7	TGTGCCACCAGCAGAGATCCGAGCGGGGTGGGCTCCTACGAGCAGTACTTC	CATSRDPSGVGSYEQYF
TRBV6-5	.	.	13	TRBJ1-2	TGTGCCAGCAGTTGGGGGGGCTGGGATGGCTACACCTTC	CASSWGGWDGYTF
TRBV5-1	.	TRBD2	17	TRBJ2-5	TGCGCCAGCAGCCGGGGACTAGCGGGAGGTCCCGAAGAGACCCAGTACTTC	CASSRGLAGGPEETQYF
TRBV10-3	few	TRBD2	14	TRBJ2-3	TGTGCCATCAGTAGCGGGAGGGACACAGATACGCAGTATTTT	CAISSGRDTDTQYF
TRBV18	.	.	13	TRBJ2-4	TGTGCCAGCTCACCGAGAAGCGGCAACATTCAGTACTTC	CASSPRSGNIQYF
TRBV19	.	.	12	TRBJ2-5	TGTGCCAGTAGTCCCGGGGAAGAGACCCAGTACTTC	CASSPGEETQYF
TRBV7-3	.	TRBD1	14	TRBJ1-2	TGTGCCAGCAGCTTAACCGGGACAGGGGCTGGCTACACCTTC	CASSLTGTGAGYTF
TRBV6-5	.	.	15	TRBJ1-1	TGTGCCAGCAGTTACCGGGGGACTTACGACACTGAAGCTTTCTTT	CASSYRGTYDTEAFF
TRBV7-2	.	.	12	TRBJ1-2	TGTGCCAGCAGCCCCGGGGGCTATGGCTACACCTTC	CASSPGGYGYTF
TRBV7-3	.	.	16	TRBJ1-5	TGTGCCAGCAGTTCTCCCGGAGGGGTGATTAATCAGCCCCAGCATTTT	CASSSPGGVINQPQHF
TRBV7-2	.	TRBD1	13	TRBJ2-5	TGTGCCAGCACCAGAGGGGGCGGTGAGACCCAGTACTTC	CASTRGGGETQYF
TRBV19	.	.	16	TRBJ1-1	TGTGCCAGTAGTATAGATCAGGGCTCACTGAACACTGAAGCTTTCTTT	CASSIDQGSLNTEAFF
TRBV10-1	.	.	14	TRBJ2-5	TGCGCCAGCAGTGAGAAGGTGGCGGGGGAGACCCAGTACTTC	CASSEKVAGETQYF
TRBV15	.	.	13	TRBJ1-5	TGTGCCACCAGCAGAGACGGGAATCAGCCCCAGCATTTT	CATSRDGNQPQHF
TRBV5-1	.	TRBD1	17	TRBJ1-2	TGCGCCAGCAGTCTCCCGGGACAGGGTCTTTCGAACTATGGCTACACCTTC	CASSLPGQGLSNYGYTF